These 32 T cell receptor beta chains originate from one sample sequenced in a study of neoadjuvant anti-PD-1 for oral cavity cancer. Using immunoSEQ multiplex PCR, the repertoire was profiled, and TCRdb retains in-frame clones only, with some absent. The sample carries some 11,000 clones, roughly 60% recorded once. The sample consisted of tumor tissue, taken before nivolumab (anti-PD-1) treatment. These receptors all come from a person between 35 and 79 years old with oral cavity squamous cell carcinoma. The donor label of this sample is uncertain.

This clone has a handful of counts. The J gene is TRBJ1-1, the V gene TRBV4-1, with TRBD1 matching over 7 bases. Trimming at V came to 8 bases and at J to 10 bases, leaving 22 bases not matched to a gene. Germline values: CDR1 MGHRA, CDR2 YSYEKL. This CDR3 is 16 amino acids long. DNA for the CDR3: TGCGCCAGCGGGGGGACAGTGGAGGCTTACACTGAAGGAGCTTTCTTT. Translated: CASGGTVEAYTEGAFF.

This clone was counted between two and nine times. Here the CDR3 DNA reads TGTGCCAGCAGCTTAGCAACAGGGAACGAGCAGTACTTC. Protein product: CASSLATGNEQYF. V usage is TRBV7-8 and J usage is TRBJ2-7, with D perhaps matching TRBD1 (6 bases). The CDR3 runs to 13 residues. The V gene's germline CDR1 is SGHVS and CDR2 FQNEAQ. Trimming took 0 bases from V and 5 from J, leaving 8 bases between them.

J is TRBJ1-4 and V is TRBV29-1; TRBD1 matches 8 bases. The CDR3 contains 12 residues. V shed 6 bases, J shed 7 bases, and the junction held 4 bases outside the gene matches. Germline CDR1 reads SQVTM; CDR2 reads ANQGSEA. CDR3 sequence: CSVSDRAEKLFF. The CDR3 DNA reads TGCAGCGTCTCGGACAGGGCTGAAAAACTGTTTTTT.

This chain connects TRBV6-5 to TRBJ1-2; D not resolved. V was trimmed by 6 bases and J by 4 bases, leaving 15 bases between them. Germline V CDR1 and CDR2: MNHEY, SVGAGI. This CDR3 is built from 14 residues. As DNA, the CDR3 is TGTGCCAGCAGGGCCTCCGGGGAGGGCTATGGCTACACCTTC. This gives the protein CASRASGEGYGYTF.

This clone was seen a few times. The rearrangement uses TRBV7-6 and TRBJ2-3; unclear D gene. The CDR3 covers 14 residues. Germline values: CDR1 SGHVS, CDR2 FNYEAQ. The V gene lost 1 base and the J gene lost 2 bases, with 7 bases spanning the gap. The chain's CDR3 is CASSLGLNTDTQYF. The CDR3 DNA reads TGTGCCAGCAGCTTAGGACTGAACACAGATACGCAGTATTTT.

The chain uses TRBV6-6 and TRBJ2-2, with D unclear. Trimming took off 0 bases at V and 4 bases at J, with 0 bases between the two ends. CDR1 MNHNY and CDR2 SVGAGI come from the germline V gene (reference sequence). CDR3 length: 12 amino acids. In DNA, the CDR3 is TGTGCCAGCAGTTACTCCACCGGGGAGCTGTTTTTT. Protein product: CASSYSTGELFF.

The rearrangement links TRBV14 to TRBJ1-6; the D gene is possibly TRBD1 (6 bases). Germline CDR1 and CDR2: SGHDN and FVKESK. V lost 4 bases to trimming and J lost 10 bases, with 14 bases between them. The CDR3 is made up of 14 amino acids. Here the CDR3 DNA reads TGTGCCAGCAGCCCGGACAGTTCGGGGTCACCCCTCCACTTT. It specifies CASSPDSSGSPLHF. Complete variable domain (other parts from reference TRBV14 and TRBJ1-6): EAGVTQFPSHSVIEKGQTVTLRCDPISGHDNLYWYRRVMGKEIKFLLHFVKESKQDESGMPNNRFLAERTGGTYSTLKVQPAELEDSGVYFCASSPDSSGSPLHFGNGTRLTVT.

The chain is built from TRBV5-6 and TRBJ1-5, with TRBD1 identical over 9 bases. Germline lookup yields CDR1 SGHDT and CDR2 YYEEEE. V trimming: 2 bases; J trimming: 5 bases; junction bases outside the gene matches: 14. The CDR3 contains 18 residues. The CDR3 DNA is TGTGCCAGCAGCTTCTCGGGACAGGGAACCTTAATAGATCAGCCCCAGCATTTT. This sequence encodes CASSFSGQGTLIDQPQHF.

This clone turned up a few times. The gene calls are TRBV10-2 and TRBJ1-1, with TRBD1 matching 7 bases. V shed 2 bases, J shed 5 bases, and the junction held 5 bases outside the gene matches. The CDR3 totals 14 residues. CDR1 is WSHSY, CDR2 SAAADI, per germline. DNA for the CDR3: TGCGCCAGCAGTGAGACCCCAGGGGGAACTGAAGCTTTCTTT. As protein: CASSETPGGTEAFF.

In its sample, this clone was seen once. The chain combines TRBV19 with TRBJ2-7; D gene unclear. Germline V gives CDR1 LNHDA, CDR2 SQIVND (reference sequence). The CDR3 loop spans 12 amino acids. V was cut by 5 bases and J by 1 base, with 6 bases left in between. Here the CDR3 reads CASSHNSYEQYF. In DNA form, the CDR3 reads TGTGCCAGTAGTCACAATTCCTACGAGCAGTACTTC.

This clone was detected only a few times. V gene TRBV6-5 combines with J gene TRBJ2-7; perhaps TRBD1 as D (6 bases). Between the trimmed V and J ends, which lost 4 bases and 2 bases, there was a span of 12 bases. There are 14 residues in the CDR3. Germline CDR1 and CDR2: MNHEY and SVGAGI. CDR3 DNA: TGTGCCAGCAGTTCGACAGGACGGACCTACGAGCAGTACTTC. This sequence encodes CASSSTGRTYEQYF.

This sequence joins TRBV11-1 and TRBJ1-1; 8 nucleotides align to TRBD1. Germline V gene sequence: CDR1 SGHAT, CDR2 FQDESV (reference sequence). The junction had 6 bases not matched to a gene; V was cut back by 8 bases and J by 4 bases. The CDR3 sequence is 13 residues long. CDR3: CASYGTGGTEAFF. DNA for the CDR3: TGTGCCAGCTATGGAACAGGGGGCACTGAAGCTTTCTTT.

This clone was seen only a few times. The CDR3 region is CASRASYEQYF. The CDR3, as DNA: TGTGCCAGTAGGGCCTCCTACGAGCAGTACTTC. The chain recombines TRBV19 with TRBJ2-7, with D unresolved. CDR1 is LNHDA and CDR2 is SQIVND in the germline V gene (reference sequence). The CDR3 length is 11 residues. Trimming left V 6 bases short and J 0 bases short, with 3 bases between. Full variable domain (rest looked up from reference TRBV19 and TRBJ2-7): DGGITQSPKYLFRKEGQNVTLSCEQNLNHDAMYWYRQDPGQGLRLIYYSQIVNDFQKGDIAEGYSVSREKKESFPLTVTSAQKNPTAFYLCASRASYEQYFGPGTRLTVT.

This chain's CDR3 is CSARDFGELFF. The CDR3 region has the DNA TGCAGTGCTAGAGACTTCGGGGAGCTGTTTTTT. J is TRBJ2-2 and V is TRBV20-1; D is unresolved. Germline V lookup: CDR1 DFQATT, CDR2 SNEGSKA (reference sequence). The ends were cut back, 0 bases at V and 7 bases at J, with 3 bases in the middle. The CDR3 loop spans 11 amino acids.

The chain has TRBV7-3 and TRBJ2-1, with D tentatively TRBD2 (6 bases). Germline-derived CDR1 and CDR2 are SGHTA and FQGTGA. The CDR3 is 13 amino acids. V was clipped by 3 bases and J by 10 bases, with 13 bases between them. The CDR3 sequence is CASSFSGTSEQFF. The CDR3 nucleotides are TGTGCCAGCAGCTTTTCGGGGACTTCCGAGCAGTTCTTC.

The J gene is TRBJ2-3, the V gene TRBV7-2; D gene uncertain. Germline values: CDR1 SGHTA, CDR2 FQGNSA. V was cut by 1 base and J by 2 bases, with 7 bases left in between. This CDR3 has 14 residues. The DNA of the CDR3 is TGTGCCAGCAGCTTAGAAACTCCCACAGATACGCAGTATTTT. The encoded protein is CASSLETPTDTQYF.

The gene calls are TRBV10-1 and TRBJ2-2; 7 nucleotides line up with TRBD1. The J segment lost 6 bases and the V segment lost 7 bases, leaving 8 bases of the junction unmatched. Germline V gene data show CDR1 as WNHNN and CDR2 as SYGVQD (reference sequence). The CDR3 consists of 14 residues. The CDR3 DNA sequence: TGCGCCAGCACTCGGGACAGATGGGCCGGGGAGCTGTTTTTT. It translates to CASTRDRWAGELFF.

About this clone itself: One junction end does not reproduce the germline sequence, and a read error may be involved. The chain recombines TRBV30 with TRBJ2-5, with D uncertain. The CDR3 runs 10 residues. Germline V lookup: CDR1 GTSNPN, CDR2 SVGIG (reference sequence). The DNA for the CDR3 is TGTGCCTGGAGTCTGGAGAACCAGTACTTC. Protein: CAWSLENQYF.

This clone turned up a few times. V and J are TRBV19 and TRBJ2-7; possible D gene TRBD2, 6 bases. Trimming cost V 3 bases and J 4 bases, with 19 bases left between them. The length of the CDR3 is 16 residues. CDR1 is LNHDA and CDR2 is SQIVND in the germline V gene (reference sequence). CDR3 residues: CASSMDPGLFQYEQYF. The CDR3 DNA is TGTGCCAGTAGTATGGACCCGGGACTCTTTCAGTACGAGCAGTACTTC.

V usage is TRBV18 and J usage is TRBJ2-1, with D perhaps TRBD1 (6 bases). CDR1 KGHSH and CDR2 LQKENI come from the germline V gene. Trimming removed 6 bases from V and 4 bases from J, with 13 bases in between. The CDR3 sequence is 14 residues long. The CDR3 here is CASSRAGQYNEQFF. For the CDR3, the DNA is TGTGCCAGCTCTCGGGCAGGACAGTACAATGAGCAGTTCTTC.

V usage is TRBV12-2 and J usage is TRBJ1-2. TRBV12-2 is a recognized pseudogene. This CDR3 is built from 16 residues. The CDR3 nucleotides are TGTGCAAGTCGCTTAGAGGCCGCGGGAGTAGGATATGGCTACACCTTC. Translated: CASRLEAAGVGYGYTF.

The chain has TRBV18 and TRBJ1-2, with TRBD1 as a possible D gene (6 bases). With 3 bases removed from V and 8 bases from J, the gap between germline ends came to 16 bases. The length of the CDR3 is 14 residues. CDR1 is KGHSH and CDR2 is LQKENI in the germline V gene. CDR3 sequence (DNA): TGTGCCAGCTCACCGTTCGACAGGCGACGGGGCTACACCTTC. Protein product: CASSPFDRRRGYTF.

This clone has just a few counts. The chain carries TRBV2 and TRBJ2-1, with no clear D. The V end lost 3 bases, the J end lost 6 bases, and 9 bases lay between the germline ends. Per germline, CDR1 SNHLY and CDR2 FYNNEI. The CDR3 runs to 13 residues. The CDR3 reads CASSDSFRNEQFF. The CDR3 bases are TGTGCCAGCAGTGACTCCTTCCGCAATGAGCAGTTCTTC. Full variable domain (outside the CDR3, taken from reference TRBV2 and TRBJ2-1): EPEVTQTPSHQVTQMGQEVILRCVPISNHLYFYWYRQILGQKVEFLVSFYNNEISEKSEIFDDQFSVERPDGSNFTLKIRSTKLEDSAMYFCASSDSFRNEQFFGPGTRLTVL.

The rearrangement joins TRBV9 to TRBJ2-1; TRBD1 is a possible D gene (5 bases). Germline CDR1 SGDLS, CDR2 YYNGEE. Trimming removed 0 bases at V and 13 bases at J, with 14 bases between. CDR3 length equals 13 residues. The CDR3 coding sequence is TGTGCCAGCAGCGTAGATCAGGGAAGGGGACAGTTCTTC. Translation: CASSVDQGRGQFF.

This clone is a singleton in its sample. The CDR3, as DNA: TGCAGTGCTGGAGTGGGGGCGGGCTACACCTTC. This translates into CSAGVGAGYTF. The chain is built from TRBV20-1 and TRBJ1-2, with TRBD1 as a possible D gene (6 bases). The CDR3 runs to 11 residues. The germline CDR1 and CDR2 sequences are DFQATT and SNEGSKA (reference sequence). V shed 5 bases and J shed 8 bases, with 12 bases lying between them.

V usage is TRBV5-1 and J usage is TRBJ1-6, with unresolved D. V lost 4 bases and J lost 4, with 15 bases in between. CDR1 and CDR2 from the germline V gene are SGHRS and YFSETQ. The CDR3 is made up of 16 amino acids. The CDR3 region is CASSPGRASYNSPLHF. The CDR3 bases are TGCGCCAGCAGCCCTGGTAGGGCGTCATATAATTCACCCCTCCACTTT.

The CDR3 nucleotides are TGCGCCAGCAGCCCGGGACAGGGGGTTTCGAGCTCTGGAAACACCATATATTTT. Amino acid sequence: CASSPGQGVSSSGNTIYF. The V call is TRBV4-1, the J call TRBJ1-3; 11 nucleotides align to TRBD1. Germline CDR1 is MGHRA and CDR2 is YSYEKL. The V gene end was trimmed by 4 bases and the J gene end by 0 bases; junction bases not matched to a gene: 8. The CDR3 consists of 18 residues.

This clone occurred a few times. J is TRBJ2-7 and V is TRBV18; possibly TRBD2 for D (5 bases). The CDR3 has 14 amino acids. From germline, CDR1 is KGHSH and CDR2 LQKENI. V was shortened by 3 bases and J by 2 bases, with 11 bases between the two germline ends. The CDR3 DNA follows: TGTGCCAGCTCACCCAGCGGACCCGCCTACGAGCAGTACTTC. Translation: CASSPSGPAYEQYF.

The V call is TRBV7-2, the J call TRBJ2-7; 13 bases fit TRBD2. With 3 bases clipped from V and 0 bases from J, the junction kept 5 bases outside the gene matches. The CDR3 covers 17 residues. Germline V gene sequence: CDR1 SGHTA, CDR2 FQGNSA. DNA for the CDR3: TGTGCCAGCAGCTTTCGGACTAGCGGGAGAACCTCCTACGAGCAGTACTTC. Its protein product is CASSFRTSGRTSYEQYF.

The gene calls are TRBV7-9 and TRBJ1-4; weak D call: TRBD1 (6 bases). Trimming stripped 5 bases from V and 1 base from J, with 17 bases between. Germline CDR1 and CDR2: SEHNR and FQNEAQ (reference sequence). There are 17 residues in the CDR3. The CDR3 DNA follows: TGTGCCAGCAGCCCCTTAGGAGGGGGAAGAACTAATGAAAAACTGTTTTTT. Translation gives CASSPLGGGRTNEKLFF.

The chain joins TRBV6-6 to TRBJ2-1; TRBD2 matches 9 bases. The CDR3 is 14 residues long. CDR1 is MNHNY, CDR2 SVGAGI, per germline (reference sequence). V dropped 7 bases and J dropped 5; count of bases not matched to a gene: 6. The CDR3 DNA is TGTGCCAGCACCTTAGCGGGAGCGAACAATGAGCAGTTCTTC. Translating it yields CASTLAGANNEQFF.

The chain recombines TRBV30 with TRBJ2-2; D may correspond to TRBD1 or TRBD2 (5 bases each). The germline V gene encodes CDR1 GTSNPN and CDR2 SVGIG (reference sequence). The CDR3 is 16 residues long. The V gene lost 4 bases and the J gene lost 9 bases, with 24 bases spanning the gap. CDR3 sequence (DNA): TGTGCCTGGATTCTCATGGGAGCAGGGAGTAGTAGGGAGCTGTTTTTT. It specifies CAWILMGAGSSRELFF. Drawing the rest from reference TRBV30 and TRBJ2-2, the complete variable domain is SQTIHQWPATLVQPVGSPLSLECTVEGTSNPNLYWYRQAAGRGLQLLFYSVGIGQISSEVPQNLSASRPQDRQFILSSKKLLLSDSGFYLCAWILMGAGSSRELFFGEGSRLTVL.